The next 15 T cell receptor beta chains were all read from a single sample in a study of cytomegalovirus exposure and HLA in healthy donors. The PCR was carried out with 60 Vbeta primers and 13 Jbeta primers. Only in-frame clones appear in the TCRdb table, and some are missing; sequencing was by immunoSEQ multiplex PCR. The sample consists of fewer than 180,000 clones, just under 65% of them appearing once. The sequencing sample was made of PBMCs. These receptors were taken from a woman aged 60-75 years in good health and CMV-seropositive.

This rearrangement joins TRBV28 to TRBJ1-5; 7 bases fit TRBD1. Germline CDR1 is MDHEN and CDR2 is SYDVKM. Unmatched junction bases numbered 4, after V lost 3 bases and J lost 5 bases. This CDR3 region has 14 residues. CDR3 coding DNA: TGTGCCAGCAGTTTGACAGGGTCGCATCAGCCCCAGCATTTT. Its translation: CASSLTGSHQPQHF. Complete variable domain (other parts from reference TRBV28 and TRBJ1-5): DVKVTQSSRYLVKRTGEKVFLECVQDMDHENMFWYRQDPGLGLRLIYFSYDVKMKEKGDIPEGYSVSREKKERFSLILESASTNQTSMYLCASSLTGSHQPQHFGDGTRLSIL.

This clone was found a few times. J is TRBJ1-1 and V is TRBV6-5; D is perhaps TRBD1 (5 bases). Germline CDR1 reads MNHEY; CDR2 reads SVGAGI. The CDR3 is made up of 13 amino acids. The V and J ends lost 6 bases and 0 bases respectively, with 8 bases between them. The CDR3, as DNA: TGTGCCAGCAGCAGGGTCCTGAACACTGAAGCTTTCTTT. This sequence encodes CASSRVLNTEAFF.

This chain joins TRBV27 and TRBJ2-5; 9 bases match TRBD2. From germline, CDR1 is MNHEY and CDR2 SMNVEV (reference sequence). This CDR3 has 15 residues. Trimming at V came to 4 bases and at J to 5 bases, leaving 8 bases not matched to a gene. In DNA, the CDR3 is TGTGCCAGCAGTTCAGCGGGAGGCTTGGGGGAGACCCAGTACTTC. Translating gives CASSSAGGLGETQYF.

In regard to this clone: The same CDR3 is also encoded by other DNA sequences in this sample. The V call is TRBV30, the J call TRBJ2-6; no definite D call. V was cut by 3 bases and J by 0 bases, with 3 bases left in between. The CDR3 runs to 13 residues. The germline V gene has CDR1 GTSNPN and CDR2 SVGIG (reference sequence). The CDR3 reads CAWSHSGANVLTF. The CDR3 nucleotides read TGTGCCTGGAGCCACTCTGGGGCCAACGTCCTGACTTTC.

The rearrangement uses TRBV7-2 and TRBJ2-1; 8 nucleotides match TRBD2. V lost 2 bases, J lost 4 bases, and 10 bases stayed unmatched. The germline V gene has CDR1 SGHTA and CDR2 FQGNSA. This CDR3 comprises 17 residues. Here the CDR3 DNA reads TGTGCCAGCAGCTTATCTTCGACTAGCGTAGTATACAATGAGCAGTTCTTC. It encodes CASSLSSTSVVYNEQFF.

A note on this clone: This same CDR3 is encoded by further DNA sequences in the sample. CDR3 protein: CASSFRGNYGYTF. CDR3 sequence (DNA): TGTGCCAGCAGTTTTCGCGGGAACTATGGCTACACCTTC. The V call is TRBV28, the J call TRBJ1-2; the D is unclear. The CDR3 has 13 amino acids. V was shortened by 3 bases and J by 2 bases, with 7 bases between the two germline ends. CDR1 and CDR2 from the germline V gene are MDHEN and SYDVKM.

This clone appeared once. The genes are TRBV30 and TRBJ1-6; D possibly corresponds to TRBD1 (5 bases). The CDR3 contains 14 residues. Trimming took off 2 bases at V and 7 bases at J, with 12 bases between the two ends. Per germline, CDR1 GTSNPN and CDR2 SVGIG (reference sequence). Here the CDR3 reads CAWSKGLQNSPLHF. CDR3 sequence (DNA): TGTGCCTGGAGTAAGGGACTTCAGAATTCACCCCTCCACTTT.

The chain uses TRBV28 and TRBJ1-5, with D maybe TRBD1 (5 bases). This CDR3 region has 13 residues. Germline CDR1 is MDHEN and CDR2 is SYDVKM. Deletions cut 5 bases from V and 4 bases from J, with 9 bases between. The CDR3 is CASSLRVNQPQHF. CDR3 in DNA: TGTGCCAGCAGTCTCAGGGTTAATCAGCCCCAGCATTTT.

The V and J genes are TRBV9 and TRBJ2-2; D not resolved. Between the trimmed V and J ends, which lost 2 bases and 6 bases, there was a span of 8 bases. Per the germline V gene, CDR1 is SGDLS and CDR2 is YYNGEE. CDR3 length: 13 amino acids. This CDR3 reads CASSVTSAGELFF. CDR3 sequence (DNA): TGTGCCAGCAGCGTGACATCAGCCGGGGAGCTGTTTTTT.

The chain couples TRBV28 to TRBJ1-1, with a tentative D call TRBD1 (6 bases). The germline V gene has CDR1 MDHEN and CDR2 SYDVKM. The CDR3 sequence is 18 residues long. V was clipped by 9 bases and J by 3 bases, with 29 bases between them. The CDR3 nucleotides are TGTGCCAGACTTTCCTCGGGACAACTTAGGGAAACGCACACTGAAGCTTTCTTT. Translating gives CARLSSGQLRETHTEAFF.

This clone appeared a single time. The chain has TRBV12-5 and TRBJ2-2, with 9 bases fitting TRBD1. The CDR3 has 15 amino acids. CDR1 is LGHNT and CDR2 is FRNRAP in the germline V gene. The V gene end was trimmed by 4 bases and the J gene end by 2 bases; junction bases not matched to a gene: 2. The CDR3 DNA follows: TGTGCTAGTGGTTCGGACAGGGGAAACACCGGGGAGCTGTTTTTT. As protein: CASGSDRGNTGELFF.

This sequence joins TRBV5-4 and TRBJ2-5, with 14 nucleotides matching TRBD2. Trimming took 1 base from V and 4 from J; bases not matched to a gene: 6. CDR3 length: 17 residues. Germline values: CDR1 SGHNT, CDR2 YYREEE (reference sequence). In DNA, the CDR3 is TGTGCCAGCAGCTTGAGACTAGCGGGAGGGCCGTCAGAGACCCAGTACTTC. It is translated as CASSLRLAGGPSETQYF.

The rearrangement uses TRBV30 and TRBJ2-1, with D possibly matching TRBD2 (6 bases). Trimming stripped 1 base from V and 14 bases from J, with 24 bases between. The CDR3 has 15 residues. CDR1 and CDR2 (germline): GTSNPN, SVGIG (reference sequence). CDR3 nucleotides: TGTGCCTGGAGTGGTGCCAGCGGGCACACCTGGGGGGAGTTCTTC. It yields the protein CAWSGASGHTWGEFF.

The chain recombines TRBV28 with TRBJ1-5, with D possibly matching TRBD1 (5 bases). Germline CDR1 MDHEN, CDR2 SYDVKM. There are 16 residues in the CDR3. Trimming cost V 7 bases and J 6 bases, with 22 bases left between them. CDR3 DNA: TGTGCCAGCATCCAAAGGTTGCAGGGATGGGTTCAGCCCCAGCATTTT. Protein sequence: CASIQRLQGWVQPQHF.

The CDR3 region has the DNA TGCGCCAGCAGCTTGGCAGGCAGGGACTACACCTTC. Translation: CASSLAGRDYTF. The chain links TRBV5-1 to TRBJ1-2, with D possibly TRBD1 on 5 matching bases. Germline V lookup: CDR1 SGHRS, CDR2 YFSETQ. V was pared by 0 bases and J by 10 bases, with 10 bases between. This CDR3 has 12 amino acids.